These 15 T cell receptor beta chains were all obtained from the same sample, sequenced in a study of Ad26.COV2.S vaccination and SARS-CoV-2 variants. TCRdb keeps only in-frame clones here, not all; method: immunoSEQ multiplex PCR. The data contain 510,000 or so clones, roughly 85% of them singletons. Treatment described: some 19 received Ad26.COV2.S at low or high dose, single or two shots; roughly five received placebo; per-sample allocation not given. On day 63 after the first injection, vaccine and placebo recipients gave samples. The material was peripheral blood, obtained in a trial of Ad26.COV2.S vaccine versus placebo. The receptors originated from a person aged 18-60 years who received the Ad26.COV2.S COVID-19 vaccine or a placebo.

The gene calls are TRBV27 and TRBJ1-5; 8 positions match TRBD1. The CDR3 runs 15 residues. V lost 7 bases to trimming and J lost 5 bases; unmatched junction nucleotides: 10. In germline, CDR1 is MNHEY, CDR2 SMNVEV (reference sequence). The CDR3 here is CASNPGGTGHQPQHF. The CDR3 DNA reads as TGTGCCAGCAACCCGGGGGGGACAGGACATCAGCCCCAGCATTTT.

V and J are TRBV18 and TRBJ2-2, with D uncertain. Trimming took off 2 bases at V and 6 bases at J, with 7 bases between the two ends. Germline V lookup: CDR1 KGHSH, CDR2 LQKENI. This CDR3 comprises 13 residues. In DNA form, the CDR3 reads TGTGCCAGCTCACCAGCAGGTCCCGGGGAGCTGTTTTTT. This sequence encodes CASSPAGPGELFF.

The genes are TRBV18 and TRBJ2-7, with unresolved D. Germline V CDR1 and CDR2: KGHSH, LQKENI. This CDR3 is 12 amino acids long. V dropped 4 bases and J dropped 4 bases, with 8 bases sitting between them. CDR3 sequence (DNA): TGTGCCAGCTCACACAAGGTGTACGAGCAGTACTTC. Amino acid sequence: CASSHKVYEQYF.

The chain uses TRBV19 and TRBJ2-3; TRBD2 matches at 7 bases. The trim removed 7 bases at V and 3 bases at J, leaving 4 bases unmatched. The CDR3 sequence is 13 residues long. Germline V lookup: CDR1 LNHDA, CDR2 SQIVND (reference sequence). The CDR3 nucleotides read TGTGCCAGTAAGCCAGCGGGAACAGATACGCAGTATTTT. Amino acid sequence: CASKPAGTDTQYF.

The chain uses TRBV15 and TRBJ2-1, with 7 positions matching TRBD2. This CDR3 is built from 16 residues. The germline V gene has CDR1 LNHNV and CDR2 YYDKDF (reference sequence). V lost 0 bases, J lost 0 bases, and 2 bases stayed unmatched. CDR3 DNA sequence: TGTGCCACCAGCAGAGAAATAGCGGGCTCCTACAATGAGCAGTTCTTC. This codes for CATSREIAGSYNEQFF.

The genes are TRBV19 and TRBJ2-1; no definite D call. Trimming took off 0 bases at V and 10 bases at J, with 16 bases between the two ends. There are 15 residues in the CDR3. Germline values: CDR1 LNHDA, CDR2 SQIVND (reference sequence). The CDR3: CASSIDTSPHREQFF. The CDR3 region has the DNA TGTGCCAGTAGTATAGACACGAGCCCCCATAGAGAGCAGTTCTTC.

A single count supports this clone. The chain uses TRBV28 and TRBJ1-3; D not certain. V was shortened by 5 bases and J by 2 bases, with 13 bases between the two germline ends. CDR1 is MDHEN and CDR2 is SYDVKM in the germline V gene. This CDR3 region has 15 residues. CDR3 region: CASSPPGWAGNTIYF. The CDR3, as DNA: TGTGCCAGCAGTCCTCCTGGTTGGGCTGGAAACACCATATATTTT. Together with reference TRBV28 and TRBJ1-3, the CDR3 gives the full variable domain: DVKVTQSSRYLVKRTGEKVFLECVQDMDHENMFWYRQDPGLGLRLIYFSYDVKMKEKGDIPEGYSVSREKKERFSLILESASTNQTSMYLCASSPPGWAGNTIYFGEGSWLTVV.

This rearrangement joins TRBV20-1 to TRBJ2-3; weak D call: TRBD2 (5 bases). The CDR3 loop spans 14 amino acids. Germline assignment: CDR1 DFQATT and CDR2 SNEGSKA (reference sequence). V gave up 3 bases and J gave up 0 bases, with 10 bases separating them. As DNA, the CDR3 is TGCAGTGCTAGTATGCGGGTGAGCACAGATACGCAGTATTTT. Translating it yields CSASMRVSTDTQYF.

The genes are TRBV5-5 and TRBJ1-5; D not certain. The CDR3 covers 14 residues. Germline CDR1 reads SGHKS; CDR2 reads YYEKEE (reference sequence). The germline V and J ends were trimmed by 6 bases and 0 bases, with 10 bases remaining between them. For the CDR3, the DNA is TGTGCCAGCAAGCTTCCGGATAGCAATCAGCCCCAGCATTTT. Protein: CASKLPDSNQPQHF.

This chain connects TRBV30 to TRBJ2-1; perhaps TRBD2 as D (5 bases). Trimming took 8 bases from V and 9 from J, leaving 14 bases between them. Germline V gene data show CDR1 as GTSNPN and CDR2 as SVGIG (reference sequence). CDR3 length: 11 residues. This CDR3 is CAATRAAEQFF. As DNA, the CDR3 is TGTGCCGCCACTCGAGCGGCTGAGCAGTTCTTC.

The rearrangement links TRBV30 to TRBJ1-5; 7 nucleotides match TRBD1. V gave up 2 bases and J gave up 9 bases; unmatched junction bases: 7. The CDR3 spans 13 residues. The germline CDR1 and CDR2 sequences are GTSNPN and SVGIG (reference sequence). The DNA of the CDR3 is TGTGCCTGGAGTCCCCCAGGGGGGGGGCCCCAGCATTTT. Its protein product is CAWSPPGGGPQHF.

The V and J genes are TRBV7-2 and TRBJ1-1; D is unclear. Germline CDR1 and CDR2: SGHTA and FQGNSA. The CDR3 contains 14 residues. Trimming removed 1 base at V and 4 bases at J, with 10 bases between. The CDR3 region is CASSLGGTVTEAFF. As DNA, the CDR3 is TGTGCCAGCAGCTTAGGGGGTACGGTCACTGAAGCTTTCTTT.

The J gene is TRBJ2-7, the V gene TRBV5-8; TRBD2 matches at 12 bases. The CDR3 runs 16 residues. Germline V lookup: CDR1 SGHTS, CDR2 YDEGEE. V was pared by 4 bases and J by 6 bases, with 11 bases of the junction left unmatched. Here the CDR3 DNA reads TGTGCCAGCAGCCCGGGACTAGCGGGTACATGGGGCGAGCAGTACTTC. This gives the protein CASSPGLAGTWGEQYF.

By its share, this clone is medium-sized (0.01 to 0.1%). V gene TRBV28 combines with J gene TRBJ2-1; 10 bases fit TRBD2. CDR1 is MDHEN, CDR2 SYDVKM, per germline. The CDR3 length is 14 residues. V trimming: 9 bases; J trimming: 5 bases; junction bases outside the gene matches: 7. The CDR3 sequence: CASNPSGRNNEQFF. The CDR3, as DNA: TGTGCCAGTAATCCTAGCGGGAGAAACAATGAGCAGTTCTTC. Combining the CDR3 with reference TRBV28 and TRBJ2-1 gives the whole variable domain DVKVTQSSRYLVKRTGEKVFLECVQDMDHENMFWYRQDPGLGLRLIYFSYDVKMKEKGDIPEGYSVSREKKERFSLILESASTNQTSMYLCASNPSGRNNEQFFGPGTRLTVL.

The chain couples TRBV4-2 to TRBJ2-1; a possible D gene is TRBD1 (6 bases). The CDR3 totals 15 residues. Germline CDR1 and CDR2: LGHNA and YNFKEQ. With 1 base removed from V and 8 bases from J, the gap between germline ends came to 15 bases. The chain's CDR3 is CASSQASRGGYEQFF. CDR3 DNA: TGTGCCAGCAGCCAAGCAAGCAGGGGTGGCTATGAGCAGTTCTTC.